These 25 T cell receptor beta chains were sequenced from one sample in a study of blood T cell repertoires in COVID-19. Repertoires were generated with immunoSEQ multiplex PCR, while TCRdb's copy carries only in-frame clones and drops some. Of more than 400,000 clones in the sample, roughly 88% were seen once. The sample consisted of peripheral blood. These receptors were collected from a human donor in a cohort sampled during active COVID-19.

This chain links TRBV24-1 with TRBJ1-2; possible D gene TRBD1, 6 bases. CDR3 length: 14 residues. V lost 7 bases and J 2 bases, leaving 13 bases between the germline ends. The germline CDR1 and CDR2 sequences are KGHDR and SFDVKD. This CDR3 is CATSPQGYNYGYTF. CDR3 in DNA: TGTGCCACCAGCCCTCAGGGGTACAACTATGGCTACACCTTC.

The rearrangement links TRBV7-2 to TRBJ1-2; perhaps TRBD1 as D (6 bases). V dropped 1 base and J dropped 7 bases, with 10 bases sitting between them. The germline CDR1 and CDR2 sequences are SGHTA and FQGNSA. The CDR3 is 13 residues long. CDR3 region: CASSLDAGVGYTF. In DNA form, the CDR3 reads TGTGCCAGCAGCTTAGATGCAGGGGTTGGCTACACCTTC.

V gene TRBV30 combines with J gene TRBJ1-2; D is unresolved. Germline V CDR1 and CDR2: GTSNPN, SVGIG (reference sequence). The CDR3 sequence is 15 residues long. V dropped 2 bases and J dropped 6 bases, with 19 bases sitting between them. The CDR3: CAWSITPRGRDGYTF. In DNA, the CDR3 is TGTGCCTGGAGTATCACCCCAAGAGGGCGCGATGGCTACACCTTC.

The V call is TRBV5-1, the J call TRBJ1-1, with 10 bases matching TRBD1. The CDR3 consists of 13 residues. CDR1 and CDR2 (germline): SGHRS, YFSETQ. J gave up 4 bases and V 6 bases, and 3 bases lay outside the gene matches. The CDR3 nucleotides are TGCGCCAGCACGGGACAGGGGTCCACTGAAGCTTTCTTT. Its protein is CASTGQGSTEAFF. Together with reference TRBV5-1 and TRBJ1-1, the CDR3 gives the full variable domain: KAGVTQTPRYLIKTRGQQVTLSCSPISGHRSVSWYQQTPGQGLQFLFEYFSETQRNKGNFPGRFSGRQFSNSRSEMNVSTLELGDSALYLCASTGQGSTEAFFGQGTRLTVV.

The chain couples TRBV6-5 to TRBJ2-7; 10 nucleotides align to TRBD2. In germline, CDR1 is MNHEY, CDR2 SVGAGI. The CDR3 has 16 amino acids. With V trimmed by 2 bases and J by 4 bases, 8 bases remained unmatched. This chain's CDR3 is CASSYRLAGVGYEQYF. The CDR3 nucleotides are TGTGCCAGCAGTTACCGCCTAGCGGGAGTGGGGTACGAGCAGTACTTC.

The chain carries TRBV6-6 and TRBJ1-1; weak D call: TRBD1 (5 bases). The CDR3 totals 14 residues. Germline CDR1 MNHNY, CDR2 SVGAGI (reference sequence). V lost 10 bases and J 2 bases, leaving 17 bases between the germline ends. CDR3: CATLPGTANTEAFF. CDR3 bases: TGTGCCACACTACCGGGGACTGCAAACACTGAAGCTTTCTTT.

This chain uses TRBV2 with TRBJ1-5; D gene ambiguous. The CDR3 runs 13 residues. Germline V CDR1 and CDR2: SNHLY, FYNNEI. V lost 10 bases, J lost 2 bases, and 12 bases lay in between. The CDR3 spells CAIKREGNQPQHF. As DNA, the CDR3 is TGTGCCATCAAGAGAGAGGGCAATCAGCCCCAGCATTTT.

This clone was seen just once. The gene calls are TRBV28 and TRBJ2-3; 8 bases fit TRBD2. The J segment lost 5 bases and the V segment lost 4 bases, leaving 8 bases of the junction unmatched. The CDR3 is 15 amino acids. Germline V gene data show CDR1 as MDHEN and CDR2 as SYDVKM. For the CDR3, the DNA is TGTGCCAGCAGTTCTCCGCGGGAGGCCGGAGATACGCAGTATTTT. Amino acid sequence: CASSSPREAGDTQYF. Full variable domain (rest looked up from reference TRBV28 and TRBJ2-3): DVKVTQSSRYLVKRTGEKVFLECVQDMDHENMFWYRQDPGLGLRLIYFSYDVKMKEKGDIPEGYSVSREKKERFSLILESASTNQTSMYLCASSSPREAGDTQYFGPGTRLTVL.

V usage is TRBV25-1 and J usage is TRBJ2-7; TRBD1 is a possible D gene (6 bases). CDR1 is MGHDK and CDR2 is SYGVNS in the germline V gene. The CDR3 is 15 residues long. Trimming shortened V by 1 base and J by 6 bases, and 16 bases separated the two germline ends. The CDR3 nucleotides are TGTGCCAGCAGTGAATGGGACACCTCTGAGGCCGAGCAGTACTTC. The encoded protein is CASSEWDTSEAEQYF.

The chain employs TRBV13 and TRBJ2-7, with D possibly TRBD2 on 6 matching bases. The V gene lost 4 bases and the J gene lost 0 bases, with 13 bases spanning the gap. The CDR3 covers 15 residues. CDR1 is PRHDT, CDR2 FYEKMQ, per germline (reference sequence). The CDR3 here is CASSYNSGFSYEQYF. The CDR3 bases are TGTGCCAGCAGCTACAATAGCGGTTTCTCCTACGAGCAGTACTTC. Combining the CDR3 with reference TRBV13 and TRBJ2-7 gives the whole variable domain AAGVIQSPRHLIKEKRETATLKCYPIPRHDTVYWYQQGPGQDPQFLISFYEKMQSDKGSIPDRFSAQQFSDYHSELNMSSLELGDSALYFCASSYNSGFSYEQYFGPGTRLTVT.

The V and J genes are TRBV12-3 or TRBV12-4 and TRBJ1-1, with D tentatively TRBD1 (5 bases). Deletions cut 5 bases from V and 1 base from J, with 8 bases between. This CDR3 comprises 13 residues. CDR3 protein: CASSPGQNTEAFF. The CDR3 nucleotides are TGTGCCAGCAGTCCCGGACAGAACACTGAAGCTTTCTTT.

The V and J genes are TRBV4-2 and TRBJ1-3, with a tentative D call TRBD1 (5 bases). Germline values: CDR1 LGHNA, CDR2 YNFKEQ. V lost 0 bases to trimming and J lost 7 bases, with 13 bases between them. The CDR3 sequence is 15 residues long. CDR3 nucleotide sequence: TGTGCCAGCAGCCAAGATTGGCAGGGCCGGAACACCATATATTTT. As protein: CASSQDWQGRNTIYF.

V usage is TRBV7-3 and J usage is TRBJ2-6; TRBD1 matches 7 bases. V trimming: 5 bases; J trimming: 2 bases; junction bases outside the gene matches: 9. Germline lookup yields CDR1 SGHTA and CDR2 FQGTGA. The CDR3 runs to 17 residues. The CDR3 bases are TGTGCCAGCAGCCTCAGGGACAGTGGGCCTGGGGCCAACGTCCTGACTTTC. Its protein product is CASSLRDSGPGANVLTF.

The gene calls are TRBV3-1 (or the pseudogene TRBV3-2) and TRBJ1-5; D is unclear. The germline gives CDR1 LGHDT, CDR2 YNNKEL (reference sequence). The CDR3 totals 13 residues. V lost 4 bases and J 7 bases, leaving 11 bases between the germline ends. Here the CDR3 reads CASSRRGGQPQHF. CDR3 nucleotides: TGTGCCAGCAGCCGACGTGGCGGCCAGCCCCAGCATTTT.

V and J are TRBV28 and TRBJ1-3, with D unresolved. CDR1 and CDR2 from the germline V gene are MDHEN and SYDVKM. The CDR3 is 14 residues long. Trimming removed 8 bases at V and 4 bases at J, with 15 bases between. CDR3: CASALGPGGNTIYF. The CDR3 DNA follows: TGTGCCAGCGCCCTCGGACCGGGGGGAAACACCATATATTTT.

This rearrangement joins TRBV19 to TRBJ2-4; D may be TRBD2 (6 bases). The V and J ends lost 3 bases and 7 bases respectively, with 13 bases between them. CDR1 is LNHDA, CDR2 SQIVND, per germline (reference sequence). The CDR3 is 14 amino acids. The CDR3 nucleotides read TGTGCCAGTAGTATTTGGAGGGAGCCTAACATTCAGTACTTC. Its translation is CASSIWREPNIQYF.

The genes are TRBV6-1 and TRBJ2-1, with TRBD1 identical over 12 bases. Trimming removed 3 bases from V and 8 bases from J; junction bases left unmatched: 5. The CDR3 consists of 15 residues. The V gene's germline CDR1 is MNHNS and CDR2 SASEGT. DNA of the CDR3: TGTGCCAGCAGTGAGGGACAGGGGGCGATCTATGAGCAGTTCTTC. It is translated as CASSEGQGAIYEQFF.

V and J are TRBV7-2 and TRBJ2-7; 11 bases match TRBD2. The germline gives CDR1 SGHTA, CDR2 FQGNSA. Trimming took 4 bases from V and 3 from J; bases not matched to a gene: 5. The CDR3 is 15 amino acids. The CDR3 here is CASSSSSGGSYEQYF. The CDR3 DNA is TGTGCCAGCAGCTCATCTAGCGGGGGGAGCTACGAGCAGTACTTC.

This chain links TRBV4-3 with TRBJ2-3; the match to TRBD2 covers 7 bases. Germline V gene data show CDR1 as LGHNA and CDR2 as YSLEER. Trimming removed 11 bases from V and 5 bases from J; junction bases left unmatched: 13. The CDR3 sequence is 14 residues long. Here the CDR3 DNA reads TGCGCCGGCAAAAGGGCGGGAGTGGTAGATACGCAGTATTTT. It yields the protein CAGKRAGVVDTQYF.

CDR3 in amino acids: CASSYRASMETQYF. CDR3 DNA sequence: TGTGCCAGCAGTTACCGAGCCTCGATGGAGACCCAGTACTTC. The chain combines TRBV6-6 with TRBJ2-5; D remains ambiguous. The CDR3 spans 14 residues. The germline V and J ends were trimmed by 2 bases and 5 bases, with 12 bases remaining between them. Germline V lookup: CDR1 MNHNY, CDR2 SVGAGI (reference sequence).

The rearrangement links TRBV7-8 to TRBJ1-4, with TRBD1 matching 7 bases. This CDR3 is built from 15 residues. CDR1 is SGHVS and CDR2 is FQNEAQ in the germline V gene. Trimming at V came to 6 bases and at J to 4 bases, leaving 8 bases not matched to a gene. The CDR3 bases are TGTGCCAGCAGATCAACGGGACAGAGTAATGAAAAACTGTTTTTT. Its translation: CASRSTGQSNEKLFF. The variable domain in full, completed from reference TRBV7-8 and TRBJ1-4, reads GAGVSQSPRYKVAKRGQDVALRCDPISGHVSLFWYQQALGQGPEFLTYFQNEAQLDKSGLPSDRFFAERPEGSVSTLKIQRTQQEDSAVYLCASRSTGQSNEKLFFGSGTQLSVL.

This chain joins TRBV10-1 and TRBJ2-5; D gene unclear. CDR1 is WNHNN, CDR2 SYGVQD, per germline (reference sequence). Deletions cut 0 bases from V and 4 bases from J, with 9 bases between. This CDR3 spans 14 amino acids. The CDR3 DNA reads as TGCGCCAGCAGTGAGTCTTTCGGAGTAGAGACCCAGTACTTC. Translated, it gives CASSESFGVETQYF.

The genes are TRBV7-9 and TRBJ1-1, with D unclear. CDR1 SEHNR and CDR2 FQNEAQ come from the germline V gene (reference sequence). V was trimmed by 3 bases and J by 0 bases, leaving 11 bases between them. The CDR3 length is 15 residues. CDR3 sequence reads: CASSLFGGMNTEAFF. The DNA for the CDR3 is TGTGCCAGCAGCTTGTTTGGCGGAATGAACACTGAAGCTTTCTTT. Filled out from reference TRBV7-9 and TRBJ1-1, the complete variable domain reads DTGVSQNPRHKITKRGQNVTFRCDPISEHNRLYWYRQTLGQGPEFLTYFQNEAQLEKSRLLSDRFSAERPKGSFSTLEIQRTEQGDSAMYLCASSLFGGMNTEAFFGQGTRLTVV.

The chain is built from TRBV9 and TRBJ2-5, with 13 positions matching TRBD2. This CDR3 has 16 amino acids. Germline V gene data show CDR1 as SGDLS and CDR2 as YYNGEE. The J segment lost 5 bases and the V segment lost 3 bases, leaving 7 bases of the junction unmatched. The CDR3 DNA follows: TGTGCCAGCAGCGGGGGACTAGCGGGGATTGTGGAGACCCAGTACTTC. It codes for CASSGGLAGIVETQYF. The variable domain in full, with the rest retrieved from reference TRBV9 and TRBJ2-5, is DSGVTQTPKHLITATGQRVTLRCSPRSGDLSVYWYQQSLDQGLQFLIQYYNGEERAKGNILERFSAQQFPDLHSELNLSSLELGDSALYFCASSGGLAGIVETQYFGPGTRLLVL.

This chain links TRBV2 with TRBJ1-6; no clear D. The CDR3 has 14 amino acids. Germline V CDR1 and CDR2: SNHLY, FYNNEI. Trimming took 7 bases from V and 8 from J, leaving 15 bases between them. DNA for the CDR3: TGTGCCAGCACCCGAACCCGACGGGATTCACCCCTCCACTTT. This translates into CASTRTRRDSPLHF.